This passage covers 13 T cell receptor beta chains from one sample sequenced in a study of radiotherapy plus CTLA-4 blockade in lung cancer. Clones were sequenced by immunoSEQ multiplex PCR, and TCRdb holds only the in-frame ones, with some missing. The table shows 85,000 to 90,000 clones, with about 78% occurring only once. Here the sequenced sample was peripheral blood, taken from a patient treated with radiotherapy plus ipilimumab. These receptor sequences come from a human donor with non-small cell lung cancer that progressed on radiotherapy plus ipilimumab.

Only one count was recorded for this clone. The chain links TRBV4-3 to TRBJ1-2, with 9 bases lining up with TRBD1. V dropped 3 bases and J dropped 4; count of bases not matched to a gene: 15. The CDR3 is made up of 18 amino acids. Per the germline V gene, CDR1 is LGHNA and CDR2 is YSLEER. This CDR3 reads CASSHLRGGTGRAYGYTF. The CDR3 DNA follows: TGCGCCAGCAGCCACTTAAGAGGGGGGACAGGGCGGGCCTATGGCTACACCTTC.

This rearrangement joins TRBV21-1 to TRBJ2-1; TRBD2 is the table's D call, not checked against the DNA. TRBV21-1 is a listed pseudogene. The CDR3 loop spans 16 amino acids. CDR3 bases: TGTGCCAGCGCGAAAGCGGGGGGAATACGCTACAATGAGCAGTTCTTC. Translating it yields CASAKAGGIRYNEQFF.

The chain carries TRBV27 and TRBJ1-1, with D unclear. Germline CDR1 and CDR2: MNHEY and SMNVEV (reference sequence). Trimming took off 6 bases at V and 0 bases at J, with 8 bases between the two ends. The CDR3 is made up of 13 amino acids. The CDR3 spells CASSLTVNTEAFF. CDR3 sequence (DNA): TGTGCCAGCAGCCTAACAGTGAACACTGAAGCTTTCTTT.

This clone was detected a few times. This chain links TRBV4-2 with TRBJ1-6; D possibly corresponds to TRBD1 (5 bases). The CDR3 runs 16 residues. Per germline, CDR1 LGHNA and CDR2 YNFKEQ. The V end was cut by 1 base, the J end by 1 base, with 8 bases between. CDR3 amino acids: CASSQAGGSYNSPLHF. Here the CDR3 DNA reads TGTGCCAGCAGCCAAGCCGGGGGTTCCTATAATTCACCCCTCCACTTT.

The rearrangement links TRBV27 to TRBJ1-4; the match to TRBD1 covers 8 bases. The CDR3 contains 16 residues. Germline CDR1 and CDR2: MNHEY and SMNVEV (reference sequence). V shed 2 bases and J 7 bases; nucleotides not matched to a gene: 9. CDR3 amino acids: CASSLVGAGGAEKLFF. CDR3 DNA sequence: TGTGCCAGCAGTTTAGTAGGGGCAGGGGGCGCTGAAAAACTGTTTTTT.

The rearrangement links TRBV7-9 to TRBJ1-2; D not certain. Trimming removed 6 bases from V and 2 bases from J, with 25 bases in between. Germline lookup yields CDR1 SEHNR and CDR2 FQNEAQ (reference sequence). CDR3 length: 18 amino acids. The CDR3 nucleotides are TGTGCCAGCAGGAGAGGAGGGTTAGATGAGGGAGGAAACTATGGCTACACCTTC. This translates into CASRRGGLDEGGNYGYTF.

Turning to this clone: A read error may account for a junction end that differs from germline. This chain uses TRBV7-7 with TRBJ2-5; 9 bases map to TRBD2. Looked up from germline, CDR1 is SSHAT and CDR2 is FNYEAQ (reference sequence). This CDR3 is built from 12 residues. In nucleotides, the CDR3 is TGTGCTAGCAGCCCTAGCGGGAAGACCCAGTACTTC. It translates to CASSPSGKTQYF.

CDR3 protein: CASSTYALGTGGTDTQYF. CDR3 DNA sequence: TGTGCCAGTAGTACGTACGCCCTAGGGACAGGGGGCACAGATACGCAGTATTTT. The J gene is TRBJ2-3, the V gene TRBV19; 10 bases are a match to TRBD1. Germline values: CDR1 LNHDA, CDR2 SQIVND (reference sequence). J was trimmed by 1 base and V by 4 bases; bases with no gene match: 11. The CDR3 spans 18 residues. Using reference TRBV19 and TRBJ2-3 for the parts outside the CDR3, the full variable domain is DGGITQSPKYLFRKEGQNVTLSCEQNLNHDAMYWYRQDPGQGLRLIYYSQIVNDFQKGDIAEGYSVSREKKESFPLTVTSAQKNPTAFYLCASSTYALGTGGTDTQYFGPGTRLTVL.

V and J are TRBV2 and TRBJ2-1; unclear D gene. The CDR3 is 12 amino acids. Germline loops: CDR1 SNHLY, CDR2 FYNNEI. Deletions cut 11 bases from V and 6 bases from J, with 14 bases between. CDR3 coding DNA: TGTGCCTCGAGGCCAGGCGGCAATGAGCAGTTCTTC. It encodes CASRPGGNEQFF.

This clone is a singleton in its sample. The chain combines TRBV6-5 with TRBJ1-2; possibly TRBD1 for D (5 bases). V lost 5 bases to trimming and J lost 11 bases, with 12 bases between them. Germline-derived CDR1 and CDR2 are MNHEY and SVGAGI. CDR3 length: 11 residues. CDR3 DNA sequence: TGTGCCAGCAGTGAAGCGACAGTATACACCTTC. Encoded protein: CASSEATVYTF.

V gene TRBV7-6 combines with J gene TRBJ2-2, with D tentatively TRBD1 (5 bases). Germline V gives CDR1 SGHVS, CDR2 FNYEAQ. The CDR3 is 14 residues long. Trimming cost V 4 bases and J 1 base, with 7 bases left between them. This chain's CDR3 is CASSYTGNTGELFF. The CDR3 region has the DNA TGTGCCAGCAGCTATACAGGGAACACCGGGGAGCTGTTTTTT.

The chain combines TRBV7-3 with TRBJ2-6, with D possibly being TRBD1 or TRBD2 (5 bases each). Germline CDR1 is SGHTA and CDR2 is FQGTGA. The CDR3 loop spans 16 amino acids. The germline V and J ends were trimmed by 9 bases and 1 base, with 16 bases remaining between them. CDR3 loop: CASARGRGSGANVLTF. Written as DNA, the CDR3 is TGTGCCAGTGCACGGGGACGGGGTTCTGGGGCCAACGTCCTGACTTTC.

The J gene is TRBJ2-5, the V gene TRBV28; D remains unclear. TRBJ2-7 matches the DNA end more closely, so the J call is doubtful. From germline, CDR1 is MDHEN and CDR2 SYDVKM. CDR3 length: 13 residues. The CDR3 loop is CASSWPNRGEQYF. The CDR3 DNA follows: TGTGCCAGCAGTTGGCCAAATCGTGGCGAGCAGTACTTC.